This T cell receptor beta chain was retrieved from a study of cytomegalovirus exposure and HLA in healthy donors. Broader study findings: Using a false discovery rate of 0.05, a later analysis showed that some 16,000 TCR beta sequences were associated with HLA alleles.

These donors, healthy bone marrow donors, were studied. Unrecorded immune exposure was likely among donors, who were nominally healthy when sampled. Primers: 60 Vbeta forward and 13 Jbeta reverse. Using immunoSEQ multiplex PCR, the repertoire was profiled, and TCRdb retains in-frame clones only, with some absent. Here the sample spans roughly 180,000 clones, around 85% being singletons. Turning to this clone: The antigen remains unidentified.

The CDR3 loop spans 14 amino acids. CDR1 PRHDT and CDR2 FYEKMQ come from the germline V gene (reference sequence). V lost 5 bases and J lost 7; bases outside the gene matches: 10. V usage is TRBV13 and J usage is TRBJ2-7, with TRBD1 matching 8 bases. Sequencing input: PBMCs. This receptor was taken from a boy under 10 years old in good health and CMV-seronegative. CDR3 DNA: TGTGCCAGCAGCCCACCGGACAGGGTGGGGGAGCAGTACTTC. This translates into CASSPPDRVGEQYF.